Listed here are 14 T cell receptor beta chains from one sample, sequenced in a study of T cells after yellow fever vaccination. TCRdb passed the 5' RACE reads through MiXCR, listing each CDR3 protein once. The sample includes some 340,000 distinct CDR3 sequences, roughly 10% of them seen just once. The sample was CD4+ T cells sorted from PBMCs, taken 45 days after the yellow fever booster vaccination. These receptors originate from a man younger than 35 who received the YFV17D yellow fever vaccine.

This chain connects TRBV20-1 to TRBJ2-1, with D maybe TRBD2 (5 bases). Germline CDR1 and CDR2: DFQATT and SNEGSKA (reference sequence). V shed 6 bases and J shed 10 bases, with 13 bases lying between them. The CDR3 sequence is 11 residues long. CDR3 bases: TGCAGTGCCGGCCGGGGTGAAGAGCAGTTCTTC. Protein sequence: CSAGRGEEQFF.

The rearrangement joins TRBV12-3 or TRBV12-4 to TRBJ2-2, with a possible D match to TRBD2 (6 bases). The V gene lost 3 bases and the J gene lost 8 bases, with 13 bases spanning the gap. The CDR3 runs to 14 residues. The DNA of the CDR3 is TGTGCCAGCAGTTTGGCTAGCGCCGGGGGGGAGCTGTTTTTT. Translation gives CASSLASAGGELFF.

J is TRBJ1-1 and V is TRBV19; D uncertain. Deletions cut 5 bases from V and 5 bases from J, with 18 bases between. CDR3 length: 15 amino acids. Germline lookup yields CDR1 LNHDA and CDR2 SQIVND (reference sequence). DNA of the CDR3: TGTGCCAGTAGTGGTTACACCGGCTTTGAAACTGAAGCTTTCTTT. Translating it yields CASSGYTGFETEAFF.

The V call is TRBV20-1, the J call TRBJ2-3; 9 bases fit TRBD2. V gave up 0 bases and J gave up 3 bases; unmatched junction bases: 4. Per germline, CDR1 DFQATT and CDR2 SNEGSKA (reference sequence). CDR3 size: 15 residues. The CDR3 protein is CSARDERGATDTQYF. In DNA, the CDR3 is TGCAGTGCTAGAGACGAGCGGGGGGCTACAGATACGCAGTATTTT.

This chain links TRBV28 with TRBJ2-6; D unresolved. The germline V gene encodes CDR1 MDHEN and CDR2 SYDVKM. The length of the CDR3 is 16 residues. Trimming took off 8 bases at V and 1 base at J, with 15 bases between the two ends. DNA for the CDR3: TGTGCCAGCGTCACTCCCAGCTCGTCTGGGGCCAACGTCCTGACTTTC. This codes for CASVTPSSSGANVLTF.

The chain links TRBV20-1 to TRBJ1-2, with a possible D match to TRBD1 (6 bases). CDR3 size: 13 residues. V was shortened by 0 bases and J by 8 bases, with 13 bases between the two germline ends. Germline V gene sequence: CDR1 DFQATT, CDR2 SNEGSKA (reference sequence). This chain's CDR3 is CSARDGQRLGYTF. In DNA form, the CDR3 reads TGCAGTGCTAGAGATGGACAGCGCTTGGGCTACACCTTC.

This sequence joins TRBV2 and TRBJ1-1; 9 bases align to TRBD1. The trim removed 6 bases at V and 12 bases at J, leaving 11 bases unmatched. The V gene's germline CDR1 is SNHLY and CDR2 FYNNEI. The CDR3 is 13 residues long. For the CDR3, the DNA is TGTGCCAGCAGCGAAACAGGGGGCGCGATGTCTTTCTTT. Amino acids: CASSETGGAMSFF. Supplemented by reference TRBV2 and TRBJ1-1, the full variable domain reads EPEVTQTPSHQVTQMGQEVILRCVPISNHLYFYWYRQILGQKVEFLVSFYNNEISEKSEIFDDQFSVERPDGSNFTLKIRSTKLEDSAMYFCASSETGGAMSFFGQGTRLTVV.

Comments on this clonotype: This may be a read error, as it is one base from a much larger clone. The chain uses TRBV2 and TRBJ2-7; maybe TRBD2 (6 bases). The V and J ends lost 6 bases and 3 bases respectively, with 9 bases between them. Germline CDR1 SNHLY, CDR2 FYNNEI. CDR3 length: 12 amino acids. For the CDR3, the DNA is TGTGCCAGCAGCGGGGGAGGCTACGAGCAGTACGTC. It translates to CASSGGGYEQYV.

The chain combines TRBV5-1 with TRBJ2-7; D tentatively reads TRBD1 or TRBD2 (5 bases each). This CDR3 has 15 amino acids. CDR1 SGHRS and CDR2 YFSETQ come from the germline V gene. V dropped 5 bases and J dropped 3 bases, with 18 bases sitting between them. This CDR3 is CASSSDPGRSYEQYF. The CDR3 region has the DNA TGCGCCAGCAGTTCTGACCCGGGACGAAGCTACGAGCAGTACTTC.

This clonotype showed up many times. The rearrangement links TRBV2 to TRBJ2-4; 7 bases align to TRBD1. CDR1 and CDR2 from the germline V gene are SNHLY and FYNNEI. V trimming: 8 bases; J trimming: 8 bases; junction bases outside the gene matches: 9. This CDR3 is 13 amino acids long. CDR3 protein: CASGGQENYIQYF. The CDR3 DNA is TGTGCCAGCGGTGGACAGGAGAATTACATTCAGTACTTC.

The rearrangement links TRBV5-4 to TRBJ2-5; 9 bases map to TRBD1. The CDR3 sequence is 14 residues long. Germline V gene data show CDR1 as SGHNT and CDR2 as YYREEE (reference sequence). Trimming took 4 bases from V and 5 from J; bases not matched to a gene: 6. The CDR3 is CASSGTGFQETQYF. The CDR3 DNA reads as TGTGCCAGCAGCGGGACAGGGTTCCAGGAGACCCAGTACTTC.

This clonotype was counted only a few times. The CDR3 loop is CASSLGGGETEAFF. The CDR3 coding sequence is TGTGCCAGCAGTTTGGGTGGGGGCGAGACTGAAGCTTTCTTT. The V and J genes are TRBV12-3 or TRBV12-4 and TRBJ1-1; possibly TRBD1 for D (6 bases). The CDR3 covers 14 residues. V lost 3 bases to trimming and J lost 5 bases, with 13 bases between them.

The rearrangement links TRBV7-2 to TRBJ1-5; the D gene is possibly TRBD1 (5 bases). The V and J ends lost 5 bases and 1 base respectively, with 9 bases between them. In germline, CDR1 is SGHTA, CDR2 FQGNSA. The CDR3 extends over 14 amino acids. CDR3 amino acids: CASSVRDSNQPQHF. The CDR3 bases are TGTGCCAGCAGCGTCCGGGACAGCAATCAGCCCCAGCATTTT.

This clonotype was counted a few times. The J gene is TRBJ2-7, the V gene TRBV19; possible D gene TRBD2, 5 bases. Trimming stripped 8 bases from V and 3 bases from J, with 14 bases between. Germline V lookup: CDR1 LNHDA, CDR2 SQIVND (reference sequence). This CDR3 has 13 residues. CDR3: CASGLGRDYEQYF. The CDR3 DNA is TGTGCCAGTGGCCTCGGACGGGACTACGAGCAGTACTTC. Looking up the rest from reference TRBV19 and TRBJ2-7 gives the full variable domain: DGGITQSPKYLFRKEGQNVTLSCEQNLNHDAMYWYRQDPGQGLRLIYYSQIVNDFQKGDIAEGYSVSREKKESFPLTVTSAQKNPTAFYLCASGLGRDYEQYFGPGTRLTVT.